This T cell receptor beta chain is drawn from a study of PD-1 blockade in classical Hodgkin lymphoma. Study-wide results and limits: CD4+ but not CD8+ TCR diversity rose significantly by C4D1. Among the patients, those starting nivolumab under 1 year after ASCT were excluded.

Each patient's relapse followed autologous stem cell transplantation, and brentuximab vedotin exposure varied. Data came from immunoSEQ multiplex PCR; TCRdb stores just in-frame clones and leaves some out. The table shows 15,000 or so clones, with over 70% occurring only once. CDR1 and CDR2 (germline): MDHEN, SYDVKM. V lost 5 bases to trimming and J lost 0 bases, with 14 bases between them. The CDR3 is 16 amino acids. As regards this clone: The antigen remains unidentified.

The sample was peripheral blood mononuclear cells (PBMCs), taken at baseline. The receptor was isolated from a human donor with classical Hodgkin lymphoma. J is TRBJ2-4 and V is TRBV28; D is perhaps TRBD1 (5 bases). The CDR3 DNA is TGTGCCAGCAGTGTTAGGGGTGGCCTAGCCAAAAACATTCAGTACTTC. It yields the protein CASSVRGGLAKNIQYF.